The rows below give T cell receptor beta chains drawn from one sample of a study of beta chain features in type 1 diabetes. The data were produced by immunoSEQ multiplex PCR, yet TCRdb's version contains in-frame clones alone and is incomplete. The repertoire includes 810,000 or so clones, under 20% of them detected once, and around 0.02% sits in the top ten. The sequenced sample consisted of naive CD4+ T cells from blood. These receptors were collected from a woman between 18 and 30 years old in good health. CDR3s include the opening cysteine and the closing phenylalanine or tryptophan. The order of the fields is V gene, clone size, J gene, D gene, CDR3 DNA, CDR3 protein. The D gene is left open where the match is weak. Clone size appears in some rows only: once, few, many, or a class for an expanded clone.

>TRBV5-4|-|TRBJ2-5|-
TGTGCCAGCACCTCGGGCGGGCGGTACCAAGAGACCCAGTACTTC
CASTSGGRYQETQYF
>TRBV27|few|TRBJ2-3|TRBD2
TGTGCCAGCAGTCCTCTGGGACTAGCGTTTACAGATACGCAGTATTTT
CASSPLGLAFTDTQYF
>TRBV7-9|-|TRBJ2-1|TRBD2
TGTGCCAGCAGCTTAGCAGCTAGCGGGAGGTTTGGTAATGAGCAGTTCTTC
CASSLAASGRFGNEQFF
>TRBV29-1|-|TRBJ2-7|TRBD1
TGCAGCGCCTCCGGGACAGGGTTTAGCTACGAGCAGTACTTC
CSASGTGFSYEQYF
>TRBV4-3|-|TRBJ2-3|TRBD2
TGCGCCAGCAGCCAAGACCTAGCGGGAGCCCCAGATACGCAGTATTTT
CASSQDLAGAPDTQYF
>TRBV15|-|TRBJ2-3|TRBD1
TGTGCCACCAGCAGACACCTGGGACAGGTGGGCACAGATACGCAGTATTTT
CATSRHLGQVGTDTQYF
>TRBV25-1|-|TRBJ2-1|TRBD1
TGTGCCAGCAGTAAAAGACAGGGTCCGAATGAGCAGCTCTTC
CASSKRQGPNEQLF
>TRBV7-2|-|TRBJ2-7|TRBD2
TGTGCCAGCAGCTTAGGACGACTAGCGGGAGTCCACGAGCAGTACTTC
CASSLGRLAGVHEQYF
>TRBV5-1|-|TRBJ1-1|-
TGCGCCAGCAGATCAGGGCAAACTGAAGCTTTCTTT
CASRSGQTEAFF
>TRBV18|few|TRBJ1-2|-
TGTGCCAGCTCACCCCCCGTTGAGGGTTCCTATGGCTACACCTTC
CASSPPVEGSYGYTF
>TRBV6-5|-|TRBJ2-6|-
TGTGCCAGCAGTTACTTCCAGGGTGCGGGGGCCAACGTCCTGACTTTC
CASSYFQGAGANVLTF
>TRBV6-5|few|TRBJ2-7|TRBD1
TGTGCCAGCAGTTACACAGGACAGGGGGCTTTCGAGCAGTACTTC
CASSYTGQGAFEQYF
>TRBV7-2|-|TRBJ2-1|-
TGTGCCAGCAGCTTCCGGGGGAAATCATCCAATGAACAGTTCTTC
CASSFRGKSSNEQFF
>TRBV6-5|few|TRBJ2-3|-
TGTGCCAGCAGATACGGATCGACAGTTAGCACAGATACGCAGTATTTT
CASRYGSTVSTDTQYF
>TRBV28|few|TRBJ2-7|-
TGTGCCAGCACCCGAGCAGGCTACGAGCAGTACTTC
CASTRAGYEQYF
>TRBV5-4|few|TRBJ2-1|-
TGTGCCAGCAGCCAGGAAATCTCCTACAATGAGCAGTTCTTC
CASSQEISYNEQFF
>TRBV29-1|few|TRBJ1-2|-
TGCAGCGTTGAGGAGGGAGCTAACTATGGCTACACCTTC
CSVEEGANYGYTF
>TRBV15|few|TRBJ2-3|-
TGTGCCACCAGCAGAGGACCAGATACGCAGTATTTT
CATSRGPDTQYF
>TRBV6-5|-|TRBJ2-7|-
TGTGCCAGCAGTTACTCAGCGGAAGGGACCTACGAGCAGTACTTC
CASSYSAEGTYEQYF
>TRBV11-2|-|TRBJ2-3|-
TGTGCCAGCAGCTTCTTGGGTATCGGCACAGATACGCAGTATTTT
CASSFLGIGTDTQYF
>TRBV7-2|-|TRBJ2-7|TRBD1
TGTGCCAGCAGCTGGGGACAGGGGGCTTACGAGCAGTACTTC
CASSWGQGAYEQYF
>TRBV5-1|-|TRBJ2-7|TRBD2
TGCGCCAGCAGCCGACTAGCGGGAGAGTTGTACGAGCAGTACTTC
CASSRLAGELYEQYF
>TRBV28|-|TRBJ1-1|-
TGTGCCAGCAGTTTATTTACAGCTAACACTGAAGCTTTCTTT
CASSLFTANTEAFF
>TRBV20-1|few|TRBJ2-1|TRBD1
TGCAGTGCTAGGGGACAGGCGTTTCAGTTCTTC
CSARGQAFQFF
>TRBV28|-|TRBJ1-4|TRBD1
TGTGCCAGCAGCCCAGGGGGAACTAATGAAAAACTGTTTTTT
CASSPGGTNEKLFF
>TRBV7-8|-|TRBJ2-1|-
TGTGCCAGCAGCTTAGGTCGAGTCGACTACAATGAGCAGTTCTTC
CASSLGRVDYNEQFF
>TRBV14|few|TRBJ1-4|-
TGTGCCAGCAGCCATTACAGGCAGGGAAATGAAAAACTGTTTTTT
CASSHYRQGNEKLFF
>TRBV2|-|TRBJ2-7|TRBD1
TGTGCCAGCAGCGCATACGGGACAGGGCCCTACGAGCAGTACTTC
CASSAYGTGPYEQYF
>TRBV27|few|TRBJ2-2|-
TGTGCCAGCAGTCCGACCGACAGGTTGAACACCGGGGAGCTGTTTTTT
CASSPTDRLNTGELFF